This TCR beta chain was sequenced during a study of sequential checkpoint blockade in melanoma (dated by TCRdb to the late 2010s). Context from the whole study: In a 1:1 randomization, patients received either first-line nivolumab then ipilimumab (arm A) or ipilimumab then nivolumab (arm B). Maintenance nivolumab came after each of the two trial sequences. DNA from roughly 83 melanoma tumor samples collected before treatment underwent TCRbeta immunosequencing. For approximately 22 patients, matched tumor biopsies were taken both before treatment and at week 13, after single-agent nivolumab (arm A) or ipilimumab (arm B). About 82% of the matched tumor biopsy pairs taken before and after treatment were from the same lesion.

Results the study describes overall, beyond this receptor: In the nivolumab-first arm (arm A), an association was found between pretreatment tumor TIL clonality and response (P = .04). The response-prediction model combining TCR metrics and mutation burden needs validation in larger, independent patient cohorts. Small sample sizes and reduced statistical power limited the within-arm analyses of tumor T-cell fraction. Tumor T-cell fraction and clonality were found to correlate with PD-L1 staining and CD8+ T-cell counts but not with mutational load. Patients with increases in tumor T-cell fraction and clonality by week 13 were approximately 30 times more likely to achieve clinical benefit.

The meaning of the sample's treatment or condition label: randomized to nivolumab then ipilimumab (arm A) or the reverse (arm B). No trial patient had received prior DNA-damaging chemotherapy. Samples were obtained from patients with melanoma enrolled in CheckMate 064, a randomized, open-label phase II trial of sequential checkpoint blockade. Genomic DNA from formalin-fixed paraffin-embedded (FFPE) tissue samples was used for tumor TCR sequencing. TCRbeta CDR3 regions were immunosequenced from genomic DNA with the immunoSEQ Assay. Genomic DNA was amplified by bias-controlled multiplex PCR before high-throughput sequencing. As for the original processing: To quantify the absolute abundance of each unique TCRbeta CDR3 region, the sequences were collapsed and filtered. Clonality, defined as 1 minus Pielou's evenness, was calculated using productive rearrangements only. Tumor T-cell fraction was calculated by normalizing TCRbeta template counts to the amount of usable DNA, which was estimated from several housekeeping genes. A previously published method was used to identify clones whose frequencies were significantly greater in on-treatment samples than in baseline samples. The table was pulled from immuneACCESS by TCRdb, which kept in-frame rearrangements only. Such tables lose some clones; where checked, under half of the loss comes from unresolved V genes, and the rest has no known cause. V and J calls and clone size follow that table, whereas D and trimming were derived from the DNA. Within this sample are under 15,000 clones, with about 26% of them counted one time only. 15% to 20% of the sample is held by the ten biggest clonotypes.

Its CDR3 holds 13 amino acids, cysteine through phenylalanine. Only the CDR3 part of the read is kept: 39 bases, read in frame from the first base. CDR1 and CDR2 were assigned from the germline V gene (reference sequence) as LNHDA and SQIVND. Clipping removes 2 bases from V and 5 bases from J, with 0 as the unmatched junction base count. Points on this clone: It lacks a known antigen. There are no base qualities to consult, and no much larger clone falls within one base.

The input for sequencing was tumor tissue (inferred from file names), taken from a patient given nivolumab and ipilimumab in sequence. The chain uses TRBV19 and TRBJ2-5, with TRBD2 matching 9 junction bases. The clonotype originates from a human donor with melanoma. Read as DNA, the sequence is TGTGCCAGTAGTATACTAGCGGGGGAGACCCAGTACTTC. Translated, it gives CASSILAGETQYF.